One and the same sample provided the 7 T cell receptor beta chains below, sequenced in a study of blood T cell repertoires in COVID-19. Libraries were prepared by immunoSEQ multiplex PCR; TCRdb keeps only in-frame clonotypes and omits some of them. The sample consists of a few hundred thousand clones, 70% to 85% of them appearing once. Sequencing was performed on peripheral blood. These TCRs come from an elderly woman with acute or convalescent COVID-19.

This clone was seen a single time. In DNA form, the CDR3 reads TGCGCCAGCAGCTTTGGGGGCACGGATGGCTACACCTTC. This gives the protein CASSFGGTDGYTF. The rearrangement joins TRBV5-1 to TRBJ1-2, with D perhaps matching TRBD1 (6 bases). V lost 2 bases, J lost 6 bases, and 11 bases lay in between. This CDR3 is 13 amino acids long. Germline CDR1 and CDR2: SGHRS and YFSETQ.

The J gene is TRBJ1-4, the V gene TRBV3-1 (or the pseudogene TRBV3-2); no reliable D call. The CDR3 runs 13 residues. The V and J ends lost 1 base and 7 bases respectively, with 7 bases between them. Germline V gives CDR1 LGHDT, CDR2 YNNKEL (reference sequence). CDR3 coding DNA: TGTGCCAGCAGCCAAGTAGGGAGTGAAAAACTGTTTTTT. Translating gives CASSQVGSEKLFF.

The chain has TRBV10-2 and TRBJ2-2; possibly TRBD1 for D (5 bases). Germline V lookup: CDR1 WSHSY, CDR2 SAAADI. Trimming shortened V by 7 bases and J by 3 bases, and 12 bases separated the two germline ends. The CDR3 has 14 amino acids. The CDR3 nucleotides are TGCGCCAGCACTCGGACATCCCACACCGGGGAGCTGTTTTTT. Encoded protein: CASTRTSHTGELFF.

This clone appeared a few times. This chain connects TRBV10-3 to TRBJ1-1; 7 bases map to TRBD1. The CDR3 has 13 residues. Germline V gene data show CDR1 as ENHRY and CDR2 as SYGVKD. V gave up 7 bases and J gave up 5 bases; unmatched junction bases: 7. The CDR3 bases are TGTGCCATCAATAAAGACAGGGCGACTGAAGCTTTCTTT. It encodes CAINKDRATEAFF.

The V call is TRBV7-2, the J call TRBJ1-2, with 7 bases lining up with TRBD1. Germline CDR1 is SGHTA and CDR2 is FQGNSA. The CDR3 consists of 13 residues. V lost 4 bases and J lost 8; bases outside the gene matches: 7. The CDR3 loop reads CASSSQGLGGYTF. CDR3 nucleotides: TGTGCCAGCAGCTCACAGGGGTTGGGGGGCTACACCTTC.

This chain links TRBV6-2 or TRBV6-3 with TRBJ1-4, with D possibly being TRBD1 (5 bases). CDR1 is MNHEY, CDR2 SVGEGT, per germline. Trimming left V 5 bases short and J 8 bases short, with 15 bases between. The CDR3 runs 14 residues. This CDR3 reads CASSQGFKGEKLFF. DNA of the CDR3: TGTGCCAGCAGTCAGGGTTTCAAGGGAGAAAAACTGTTTTTT.

This sequence joins TRBV24-1 and TRBJ1-3; the D is unclear. Deletions cut 0 bases from V and 0 bases from J, with 8 bases between. CDR3 length: 16 residues. The V gene's germline CDR1 is KGHDR and CDR2 SFDVKD. As DNA, the CDR3 is TGTGCCACCAGTGATTTGGCGGTGTACTCTGGAAACACCATATATTTT. Its protein is CATSDLAVYSGNTIYF.